This is a list of T cell receptor beta chains from one sample in a study of T cell responses to AZD1222 COVID-19 vaccine. Method: immunoSEQ multiplex PCR; TCRdb's copy keeps in-frame clones and lacks some. This sample has around 120,000 clones, with about 90% found just once. Here the sequenced sample was peripheral blood, taken on day 0 of AZD1222 vaccination. These receptors all stem from an adult in good health. CDR3s include the opening cysteine and the closing phenylalanine or tryptophan. The D gene is left open where the match is weak. Only some rows state a clone size, as once, few, many or a class for expanded clones.

.	TRBV7-3	TRBD2	TRBJ2-3	TGTGCCAGCAGCCGGACTAGCGGGGCGGGCACAGATACGCAGTATTTT	CASSRTSGAGTDTQYF
.	TRBV2	TRBD1	TRBJ1-6	TGTGCCAGCAGACAGGGGGGTTCTTCACCCCTCCACTTT	CASRQGGSSPLHF
few	TRBV19	.	TRBJ1-2	TGTGCCAGTAGTATAGGGACGGACTATGGCTACACCTTC	CASSIGTDYGYTF
.	TRBV11-3	.	TRBJ2-7	TGTGCCAGCAGCTTAGAGGGGTACTCCTACGAGCAGTACTTC	CASSLEGYSYEQYF
.	TRBV18	.	TRBJ2-3	TGTGCCAGCTCACCACCGCCCGCAGATACGCAGTATTTT	CASSPPPADTQYF
.	TRBV7-2	.	TRBJ2-3	TGTGCCAGCAGCTTAGCCGGGAGCACAGATACGCAGTATTTT	CASSLAGSTDTQYF
.	TRBV7-9	.	TRBJ2-7	TGTGCCAGCAGCTTCCAGGGGAATTACTACGAGCAGTACTTC	CASSFQGNYYEQYF
.	TRBV4-1	.	TRBJ1-5	TGCGCCAGCAGCCAAGTAGGACAGACCAATCAGCCCCAGCATTTT	CASSQVGQTNQPQHF
.	TRBV7-2	.	TRBJ1-4	TGTGCCAGCAGCGATCCCCGAGGGGATGGTGAAAAACTGTTTTTT	CASSDPRGDGEKLFF
.	TRBV4-1	TRBD1	TRBJ2-7	TGCGCCAGCAGCCAGACAGGGCCTCACGAGCAGTACTTC	CASSQTGPHEQYF
few	TRBV9	.	TRBJ1-1	TGTGCCAGCAGCGTAGGAAAGCGGACTGAAGCTTTCTTT	CASSVGKRTEAFF
.	TRBV19	.	TRBJ1-1	TGTGCCAGTAGGAAATGGGGGGGGCTAAGACCTATGAACACTGAAGCTTTCTTT	CASRKWGGLRPMNTEAFF
few	TRBV6-4	.	TRBJ2-2	TGTGCCAGCAGCCCTGGGGACACCGGGGAGCTGTTTTTT	CASSPGDTGELFF
.	TRBV6-4	TRBD2	TRBJ2-5	TGTGCCAGCAGTGATTTAGCGGGGGGCCAAGAGACCCAGTACTTC	CASSDLAGGQETQYF
.	TRBV6-5	TRBD2	TRBJ2-7	TGTGCCAGCAGACCCCTAGCGGGGGGCGGCTACGAGCAGTACTTC	CASRPLAGGGYEQYF
.	TRBV28	.	TRBJ2-1	TGTGCCAGCAGTTTCAGGTGGGCCAATGAGCAGTTCTTC	CASSFRWANEQFF
.	TRBV6-1	.	TRBJ2-7	TGTGCCAGCAGTGACCTGTCCTACGAGCAGTACTTC	CASSDLSYEQYF
.	TRBV28	.	TRBJ1-6	TGTGCCAGCAGTTTATGGTCAGGGGCCCTCCACTTT	CASSLWSGALHF
.	TRBV27	.	TRBJ2-2	TGTGCCAGCAGTTTATTGGCGCCCACCGGGGAGCTGTTTTTT	CASSLLAPTGELFF
.	TRBV6-5	.	TRBJ2-7	TGTGCCAGCAGTTACGTAAACCCGACAGTCTCCTACGAGCAGTACTTC	CASSYVNPTVSYEQYF
.	TRBV5-4	.	TRBJ2-3	TGTGCCAGCAGACCTAGGGGGGGGAACACAGATACGCAGTATTTT	CASRPRGGNTDTQYF
once	TRBV5-4	.	TRBJ2-7	TGTGCCAGCAGCTTGCAGGGCTCCTACGAGCAGTACTTC	CASSLQGSYEQYF
.	TRBV2	.	TRBJ1-2	TGTGCCAGCAGACCTATTGGGGTGGGCTACACCTTC	CASRPIGVGYTF
.	TRBV30	TRBD1	TRBJ1-5	TGTGCCTCCAAGGCGGGGACAGGGTCCAATCAGCCCCAGCATTTT	CASKAGTGSNQPQHF
.	TRBV6-2/TRBV6-3	.	TRBJ2-3	TGTGCCAGCAGGTACAGGGAAAGAAGCACAGATACGCAGTATTTT	CASRYRERSTDTQYF
.	TRBV27	.	TRBJ1-2	TGTGCCAGCAGTGCCCACGACAGGTTCGGACATGGCTACACCTTC	CASSAHDRFGHGYTF
.	TRBV2	.	TRBJ1-5	TGTGCCAGCAGTGCACAATGGGGTAGCAATCAGCCCCAGCATTTT	CASSAQWGSNQPQHF
once	TRBV9	.	TRBJ2-7	TGTGCCAGCAGCGTAGGTGGGAGCTCCTACGAGCAGTACTTC	CASSVGGSSYEQYF
.	TRBV5-5	TRBD2	TRBJ2-3	TGTGCCAGCAGCTTGGGGCTAGCGGGGGTCCTACGCACAGATACGCAGTATTTT	CASSLGLAGVLRTDTQYF
.	TRBV28	TRBD1	TRBJ2-7	TGTGCCAGCAGCCCGGGACAGGGTAGGTACGAGCAGTACTTC	CASSPGQGRYEQYF
.	TRBV2	.	TRBJ1-5	TGTGCCAGCACCTCCCAAGGGACGGGGCCCCAGCATTTT	CASTSQGTGPQHF
.	TRBV28	TRBD1	TRBJ2-3	TGTGCCAGCAGCCAAAGAGGGGGCCCAGATACGCAGTATTTT	CASSQRGGPDTQYF
.	TRBV6-5	.	TRBJ2-3	TGTGCCAGCAGTTTCAACGGGGTCCGGGGCACAGATACGCAGTATTTT	CASSFNGVRGTDTQYF
.	TRBV11-2	.	TRBJ2-1	TGTGCCAGCAGCTTAGTTCGGACCGTCAATGAGCAGTTCTTC	CASSLVRTVNEQFF
.	TRBV7-2	.	TRBJ1-2	TGTGCCAGCAGCTTCCGCCCGGCCTATGGCTACACCTTC	CASSFRPAYGYTF
.	TRBV7-6	TRBD2	TRBJ2-7	TGTGCCAGCAGCTTAGTAGTACACAGCGGGGTAGCCGCCGAGCAGTACTTC	CASSLVVHSGVAAEQYF
.	TRBV7-3	TRBD2	TRBJ2-1	TGTGCCAGCATCCCTCTCGGACTAGCGGACAATGAGCAGTTCTTC	CASIPLGLADNEQFF
.	TRBV30	.	TRBJ2-1	TGTGCCTGGGGGGACACCGGGGGCTACAATGAGCAGTTCTTC	CAWGDTGGYNEQFF
.	TRBV7-2	.	TRBJ1-1	TGTGCCAGCAGCCTATCCAGTGTCGGCACTGAAGCTTTCTTT	CASSLSSVGTEAFF
.	TRBV3-1/TRBV3-2	.	TRBJ2-7	TGTGCCAGCAGCCAAGCAGGAGGAAGCTACGAGCAGTACTTC	CASSQAGGSYEQYF
.	TRBV5-4	TRBD1	TRBJ2-7	TGTGCCAGCAGCTTGGACAGGGGGCACTACGAGCAGTACTTC	CASSLDRGHYEQYF
.	TRBV7-2	TRBD2	TRBJ2-4	TGTGCCAGCAGTCCTGCGGGAGGAGGATACATTCAGTACTTC	CASSPAGGGYIQYF
.	TRBV27	TRBD1	TRBJ2-7	TGTGCCAGCAGTAAGGGACAGGCCTACTACGAGCAGTACTTC	CASSKGQAYYEQYF
.	TRBV7-9	.	TRBJ2-3	TGTGCCAGCAGCATAGCTGGAACAGATACGCAGTATTTT	CASSIAGTDTQYF
.	TRBV5-6	TRBD1	TRBJ2-1	TGTGCCAGCAGCTGGGACAGGGGGAATGAGCAGTTCTTC	CASSWDRGNEQFF
.	TRBV2	.	TRBJ1-1	TGTGCCAGCAGTGACCAGGGGAACACTGAAGCTTTCTTT	CASSDQGNTEAFF
once	TRBV9	TRBD1	TRBJ1-1	TGTGCCAGCAGCGCCTGGACAGGGGAGACTGAAGCTTTCTTT	CASSAWTGETEAFF
.	TRBV10-2	.	TRBJ2-7	TGCGCCAGCAGTGAGAACTGGAGCTCCTACGAGCAGTACTTC	CASSENWSSYEQYF